This T cell receptor (beta chain) was retrieved from a study of cytomegalovirus exposure and HLA in healthy donors. Whole-study results and caveats: A later analysis reported that several of the most significant clusters appeared to be linked to common viral pathogens, among them Epstein-Barr virus. A few CMV-associated chains proved CMV antigen-specific in vitro. A later analysis linked a missense variant in DCLRE1C to the trimming of TCR beta V and J genes.

The PCR made use of 60 Vbeta and 13 Jbeta primers. TCRdb's copy holds only in-frame clones and misses some; the assay was immunoSEQ multiplex PCR. The sample includes around 99,000 clones, about 76% of them seen just once. V lost 4 bases, J lost 5 bases, and 8 bases stayed unmatched. Germline CDR1 reads SEHNR; CDR2 reads FQNEAQ (reference sequence). The CDR3 contains 15 residues. About this clone: The antigen remains undetermined.

Sequencing input: PBMCs. This sequence joins TRBV7-9 and TRBJ2-1; 7 bases are a match to TRBD1. This receptor was obtained from a man aged 35 to 55 in good health and CMV-seronegative. CDR3 coding DNA: TGTGCCAGCAGCTCGCGACAGGGCATGGACAATGAGCAGTTCTTC. Its translation is CASSSRQGMDNEQFF.